This passage covers 30 T cell receptor beta chains from one sample sequenced in a study of cytotoxic CD8 clonotypes in ibrutinib-treated CLL. TCRdb keeps only in-frame clones here, not all; method: immunoSEQ multiplex PCR. The repertoire holds approximately 190,000 clones, with roughly 65% as singletons. Here the sequenced sample was PBMCs, taken after 12 months of ibrutinib treatment. The receptors here all came from a human donor with chronic lymphocytic leukemia.

This clone was seen a few times. V and J are TRBV2 and TRBJ1-5, with unresolved D. Looked up from germline, CDR1 is SNHLY and CDR2 is FYNNEI. Between the trimmed V and J ends, which lost 2 bases and 2 bases, there was a span of 13 bases. The length of the CDR3 is 16 residues. CDR3 sequence reads: CASSEYLRLRNQPQHF. CDR3 bases: TGTGCCAGCAGTGAATATTTGCGGCTTCGCAATCAGCCCCAGCATTTT.

The gene calls are TRBV7-2 and TRBJ1-2, with D unresolved. CDR3 length equals 15 residues. V lost 4 bases, J lost 4 bases, and 16 bases lay in between. Germline values: CDR1 SGHTA, CDR2 FQGNSA. CDR3 in DNA: TGTGCCAGCAGCTCCCGCCTGGGATGGGGCTATGGCTACACCTTC. Its protein is CASSSRLGWGYGYTF.

This clone was observed a few times. Different DNA sequences within this sample yield the same CDR3. The gene calls are TRBV7-8 and TRBJ1-3; no definite D call. Deletions cut 3 bases from V and 1 base from J, with 7 bases between. Looked up from germline, CDR1 is SGHVS and CDR2 is FQNEAQ. The CDR3 runs to 14 residues. In DNA form, the CDR3 reads TGTGCCAGCAGCTTGACGGGGTCTGGAAACACCATATATTTT. Amino acid sequence: CASSLTGSGNTIYF.

The chain couples TRBV7-3 to TRBJ2-3; perhaps TRBD1 as D (5 bases). Germline CDR1 reads SGHTA; CDR2 reads FQGTGA. The CDR3 extends over 15 amino acids. V was clipped by 5 bases and J by 2 bases, with 14 bases between them. The CDR3 sequence: CASSLGPANTDTQYF. In DNA, the CDR3 is TGTGCCAGCAGCCTGGGGCCCGCCAACACAGATACGCAGTATTTT.

The chain uses TRBV28 and TRBJ2-7; 7 bases line up with TRBD2. Germline trimming cut 2 bases from V and 2 bases from J; bases unmatched to any gene: 6. Per germline, CDR1 MDHEN and CDR2 SYDVKM. The CDR3 contains 15 residues. CDR3 bases: TGTGCCAGCAGTTTAGAGGGGAGGGCCACCTACGAGCAGTACTTC. This sequence encodes CASSLEGRATYEQYF.

V gene TRBV19 combines with J gene TRBJ1-5, with 9 bases lining up with TRBD1. V lost 0 bases to trimming and J lost 2 bases; unmatched junction nucleotides: 5. This CDR3 comprises 17 residues. The germline V gene encodes CDR1 LNHDA and CDR2 SQIVND (reference sequence). The CDR3 sequence: CASSIEGQGFGNQPQHF. DNA of the CDR3: TGTGCCAGTAGTATAGAAGGACAGGGGTTCGGCAATCAGCCCCAGCATTTT.

The chain recombines TRBV28 with TRBJ2-7; no firm D call. The germline V gene has CDR1 MDHEN and CDR2 SYDVKM. This CDR3 has 15 amino acids. Trimming left V 7 bases short and J 0 bases short, with 16 bases between. The CDR3 spells CASTPLLTASYEQYF. In nucleotides, the CDR3 is TGTGCCAGCACCCCTCTCCTAACGGCCTCCTACGAGCAGTACTTC.

J is TRBJ2-1 and V is TRBV11-2; 8 bases match TRBD2. Trimming cost V 3 bases and J 6 bases; bases outside gene matches: 10. Per germline, CDR1 SGHAT and CDR2 FQNNGV. The CDR3 loop spans 16 amino acids. The CDR3 sequence is CASSFPAAGGGNEQFF. CDR3 sequence (DNA): TGTGCCAGCAGCTTTCCCGCCGCGGGAGGAGGCAATGAGCAGTTCTTC.

This clone was counted a single time. The J gene is TRBJ2-1, the V gene TRBV10-3, with D uncertain. Germline V gene lookup returns CDR1 ENHRY and CDR2 SYGVKD. This CDR3 comprises 14 residues. Trimming stripped 3 bases from V and 9 bases from J, with 15 bases between. In nucleotides, the CDR3 is TGTGCCATCAGTGAAGGCCCCGAAGTGGGTGAGCAGTTCTTC. It codes for CAISEGPEVGEQFF.

The rearrangement uses TRBV11-3 and TRBJ2-1, with 15 bases that match TRBD2. CDR1 is SGHNT, CDR2 YENEEA, per germline. J gave up 0 bases and V 5 bases, and 2 bases lay outside the gene matches. The CDR3 extends over 17 amino acids. For the CDR3, the DNA is TGTGCCAGCAGCCAGGGACTAGCGGGAGGCTCCTACAATGAGCAGTTCTTC. This sequence encodes CASSQGLAGGSYNEQFF.

The genes are TRBV6-6 and TRBJ1-5; D possibly corresponds to TRBD1 (5 bases). The CDR3 has 14 amino acids. V was cut by 2 bases and J by 3 bases, with 8 bases left in between. In germline, CDR1 is MNHNY, CDR2 SVGAGI (reference sequence). The chain's CDR3 is CASSYGGDNQPQHF. The CDR3 nucleotides are TGTGCCAGCAGTTACGGAGGGGACAATCAGCCCCAGCATTTT.

The chain recombines TRBV7-2 with TRBJ2-5; 8 bases agree with TRBD2. Trimming cost V 5 bases and J 5 bases; bases outside gene matches: 7. In germline, CDR1 is SGHTA, CDR2 FQGNSA. The CDR3 is 14 residues long. This chain's CDR3 is CASSRGLAVETQYF. CDR3 coding DNA: TGTGCCAGCAGCCGCGGACTAGCCGTGGAGACCCAGTACTTC.

The chain has TRBV18 and TRBJ1-3; D not resolved. Trimming took off 7 bases at V and 3 bases at J, with 16 bases between the two ends. Per germline, CDR1 KGHSH and CDR2 LQKENI. The CDR3 is 15 residues long. CDR3 in amino acids: CASYLNLGSGNTIYF. In DNA, the CDR3 is TGTGCCAGCTACCTAAATTTGGGAAGTGGAAACACCATATATTTT. Together with reference TRBV18 and TRBJ1-3, the CDR3 gives the full variable domain: NAGVMQNPRHLVRRRGQEARLRCSPMKGHSHVYWYRQLPEEGLKFMVYLQKENIIDESGMPKERFSAEFPKEGPSILRIQQVVRGDSAAYFCASYLNLGSGNTIYFGEGSWLTVV.

This chain connects TRBV6-6 to TRBJ1-2; D might be TRBD1 (6 bases). The CDR3 length is 15 residues. V was cut by 5 bases and J by 4 bases, with 17 bases left in between. Looked up from germline, CDR1 is MNHNY and CDR2 is SVGAGI (reference sequence). CDR3 sequence reads: CASSQLQGYGYGYTF. The CDR3 coding sequence is TGTGCCAGCAGTCAGCTACAGGGTTACGGCTATGGCTACACCTTC.

CDR3 DNA sequence: TGCGCCAGCAGCCGTTCGACAGGGTGGTCCTACAATGAGCAGTTCTTC. Its protein is CASSRSTGWSYNEQFF. The chain employs TRBV5-1 and TRBJ2-1, with 7 bases that match TRBD1. Per germline, CDR1 SGHRS and CDR2 YFSETQ. The CDR3 totals 16 residues. The V gene end was trimmed by 4 bases and the J gene end by 1 base; junction bases not matched to a gene: 8. The variable domain in full, completed from reference TRBV5-1 and TRBJ2-1, reads KAGVTQTPRYLIKTRGQQVTLSCSPISGHRSVSWYQQTPGQGLQFLFEYFSETQRNKGNFPGRFSGRQFSNSRSEMNVSTLELGDSALYLCASSRSTGWSYNEQFFGPGTRLTVL.

This clone has only a few counts. The chain carries TRBV2 and TRBJ2-1; D is undetermined. Germline V lookup: CDR1 SNHLY, CDR2 FYNNEI. V was clipped by 5 bases and J by 5 bases, with 10 bases between them. The CDR3 contains 13 residues. For the CDR3, the DNA is TGTGCCAGCAGTCTCGACGCGGACAATGAGCAGTTCTTC. As protein: CASSLDADNEQFF.

The V and J genes are TRBV19 and TRBJ2-2, with 12 bases aligning to TRBD2. V was pared by 5 bases and J by 3 bases, with 4 bases of the junction left unmatched. The CDR3 has 16 residues. CDR1 LNHDA and CDR2 SQIVND come from the germline V gene (reference sequence). CDR3 in amino acids: CASSPTSGRYTGELFF. The CDR3 bases are TGTGCCAGTAGTCCCACTAGCGGGAGGTACACCGGGGAGCTGTTTTTT. The whole variable domain, filled in from reference TRBV19 and TRBJ2-2, reads DGGITQSPKYLFRKEGQNVTLSCEQNLNHDAMYWYRQDPGQGLRLIYYSQIVNDFQKGDIAEGYSVSREKKESFPLTVTSAQKNPTAFYLCASSPTSGRYTGELFFGEGSRLTVL.

The rearrangement links TRBV4-1 to TRBJ1-5; D not certain. Germline loops: CDR1 MGHRA, CDR2 YSYEKL. V dropped 0 bases and J dropped 0 bases, with 12 bases sitting between them. The CDR3 has 17 residues. The CDR3 sequence: CASSQDMVLSSNQPQHF. The DNA for the CDR3 is TGCGCCAGCAGCCAAGATATGGTCCTGTCTAGCAATCAGCCCCAGCATTTT.

This clone occurred a few times. The junction differs from germline at one of its ends, possibly a read error. The chain links TRBV19 to TRBJ2-7; TRBD2 aligns across 8 bases. The CDR3 has 10 residues. Germline lookup yields CDR1 LNHDA and CDR2 SQIVND (reference sequence). The CDR3 here is CASSAGGSGF. The CDR3 region has the DNA TGTGCCAGTAGTGCGGGGGGCAGTGGCTTC.

This sequence joins TRBV6-4 and TRBJ2-3; unclear D gene. Germline V gene lookup returns CDR1 MRHNA and CDR2 SNTAGT. The CDR3 runs to 13 residues. With 2 bases removed from V and 4 bases from J, the gap between germline ends came to 7 bases. The CDR3 region is CASSDTASDTQYF. CDR3 nucleotides: TGTGCCAGCAGTGACACAGCCTCAGATACGCAGTATTTT.

Here the CDR3 reads CASSFVGYGYTF. For the CDR3, the DNA is TGTGCCAGCAGTTTTGTGGGGTATGGCTACACCTTC. The V and J genes are TRBV28 and TRBJ1-2; D gene uncertain. The CDR3 loop spans 12 amino acids. CDR1 is MDHEN and CDR2 is SYDVKM in the germline V gene. V gave up 3 bases and J gave up 5 bases, with 7 bases separating them.

CDR3 DNA: TGCAGCGTTGAACTGGGGCACAGCCCCTACGAGCAGTACTTC. This encodes CSVELGHSPYEQYF. V and J are TRBV29-1 and TRBJ2-7, with D perhaps TRBD1 (5 bases). This CDR3 spans 14 amino acids. Germline lookup yields CDR1 SQVTM and CDR2 ANQGSEA. Trimming removed 2 bases at V and 2 bases at J, with 13 bases between.

V gene TRBV4-3 combines with J gene TRBJ1-2; 7 nucleotides match TRBD1. Per germline, CDR1 LGHNA and CDR2 YSLEER. This CDR3 spans 16 amino acids. The trim removed 4 bases at V and 6 bases at J, leaving 14 bases unmatched. In DNA, the CDR3 is TGCGCCAGCAGCCGTATCTCAGGGGGTGGAGGTAATGGCTACACCTTC. Encoded protein: CASSRISGGGGNGYTF.

CDR3 nucleotide sequence: TGCGCCAGCAAGTTAGCGGGAGGGTCCGCAGATACGCAGTATTTT. This sequence encodes CASKLAGGSADTQYF. The genes are TRBV10-2 and TRBJ2-3; 11 bases align to TRBD2. CDR3 length: 15 amino acids. CDR1 is WSHSY, CDR2 SAAADI, per germline. Trimming removed 7 bases from V and 4 bases from J; junction bases left unmatched: 7.

A few counts support this clone. The rearrangement links TRBV5-1 to TRBJ1-1; TRBD1 matches 8 bases. Per the germline V gene, CDR1 is SGHRS and CDR2 is YFSETQ. V was pared by 1 base and J by 1 base, with 6 bases of the junction left unmatched. The CDR3 sequence is 16 residues long. The CDR3 DNA is TGCGCCAGCAGCTTGTATTTTGGGACAGGGAACACTGAAGCTTTCTTT. It yields the protein CASSLYFGTGNTEAFF.

This clone was detected a few times. The genes are TRBV30 and TRBJ1-2, with 7 nucleotides matching TRBD1. The junction had 7 bases not matched to a gene; V was cut back by 1 base and J by 2 bases. The length of the CDR3 is 15 residues. Germline CDR1 reads GTSNPN; CDR2 reads SVGIG (reference sequence). The CDR3 DNA is TGTGCCTGGAGTGGAGCCCCAGGGGGAAACTATGGCTACACCTTC. Amino acid sequence: CAWSGAPGGNYGYTF.

The V and J genes are TRBV30 and TRBJ1-2; 12 bases are a match to TRBD1. The CDR3 totals 14 residues. The J segment lost 10 bases and the V segment lost 7 bases, leaving 13 bases of the junction unmatched. From germline, CDR1 is GTSNPN and CDR2 SVGIG (reference sequence). The CDR3 sequence: CASTESGTGGFYTF. DNA for the CDR3: TGTGCCTCCACCGAATCCGGGACAGGGGGCTTCTACACCTTC. The full variable domain, completed using reference TRBV30 and TRBJ1-2, is SQTIHQWPATLVQPVGSPLSLECTVEGTSNPNLYWYRQAAGRGLQLLFYSVGIGQISSEVPQNLSASRPQDRQFILSSKKLLLSDSGFYLCASTESGTGGFYTFGSGTRLTVV.

The rearrangement links TRBV30 to TRBJ1-5; no definite D call. The length of the CDR3 is 14 residues. Germline lookup yields CDR1 GTSNPN and CDR2 SVGIG (reference sequence). The ends were cut back, 1 base at V and 7 bases at J, with 14 bases in the middle. The CDR3 is CAWSGLSVSQPQHF. Here the CDR3 DNA reads TGTGCCTGGAGTGGCCTATCAGTAAGCCAGCCCCAGCATTTT.

The J gene is TRBJ2-7, the V gene TRBV28; the match to TRBD1 covers 9 bases. This CDR3 has 17 residues. J was trimmed by 2 bases and V by 4 bases; bases with no gene match: 12. The V gene's germline CDR1 is MDHEN and CDR2 SYDVKM. CDR3 DNA sequence: TGTGCCAGCAGTTCCAAAAGTGGACAGGGGCCCGCCTACGAGCAGTACTTC. Its translation is CASSSKSGQGPAYEQYF. Full variable domain (missing parts from reference TRBV28 and TRBJ2-7): DVKVTQSSRYLVKRTGEKVFLECVQDMDHENMFWYRQDPGLGLRLIYFSYDVKMKEKGDIPEGYSVSREKKERFSLILESASTNQTSMYLCASSSKSGQGPAYEQYFGPGTRLTVT.

V usage is TRBV19 and J usage is TRBJ2-3, with 8 bases identical to TRBD2. The CDR3 totals 15 residues. The trim removed 7 bases at V and 1 base at J, leaving 7 bases unmatched. Germline V CDR1 and CDR2: LNHDA, SQIVND (reference sequence). The DNA for the CDR3 is TGTGCCAGTACTCCTAGCGGGTACCGCACAGATACGCAGTATTTT. Amino acid sequence: CASTPSGYRTDTQYF.